The 21 T cell receptor beta chains given below trace back to one sample, sequenced in a study of CD8+CD57+ T cells in acquired aplastic anemia. Profiles of TCR beta VDJ and CDR3 were generated from a genomic DNA template. TCRdb re-called the reads through MiXCR, storing one row per CDR3 protein. The profile shows about 81,000 distinct CDR3 sequences, under 50% of them singletons. Sequencing was carried out using sorted CD4+, CD8+, or CD8+CD57+ T cells (not recorded which) from PBMCs. The receptor set was obtained from a human donor in good health, serving as a control.

The J gene is TRBJ1-1, the V gene TRBV15; no definite D call. The germline V gene has CDR1 LNHNV and CDR2 YYDKDF (reference sequence). V was trimmed by 2 bases and J by 7 bases, leaving 11 bases between them. This CDR3 has 13 residues. The CDR3 is CATSRKVTFEAFF. The CDR3 coding sequence is TGTGCCACCAGCAGAAAGGTCACATTTGAAGCTTTCTTT. Together with reference TRBV15 and TRBJ1-1, the CDR3 gives the full variable domain: DAMVIQNPRYQVTQFGKPVTLSCSQTLNHNVMYWYQQKSSQAPKLLFHYYDKDFNNEADTPDNFQSRRPNTSFCFLDIRSPGLGDTAMYLCATSRKVTFEAFFGQGTRLTVV.

This clonotype was counted only a few times. This chain links TRBV20-1 with TRBJ2-2; either TRBD1 or TRBD2 may fit D (5 bases each). Germline-derived CDR1 and CDR2 are DFQATT and SNEGSKA (reference sequence). The germline V and J ends were trimmed by 0 bases and 2 bases, with 10 bases remaining between them. The CDR3 spans 15 residues. CDR3 sequence (DNA): TGCAGTGCTAGAGAGGACGGGGACAACACCGGGGAGCTGTTTTTT. It specifies CSAREDGDNTGELFF.

This clonotype was seen at least ten times. The CDR3 DNA sequence: TGTGCCAGTAATCCGGGAGGAATAGGGGAGACCCAGTACTTC. This sequence encodes CASNPGGIGETQYF. The rearrangement links TRBV19 to TRBJ2-5, with 7 bases matching TRBD2. CDR1 and CDR2 from the germline V gene are LNHDA and SQIVND (reference sequence). This CDR3 contains 14 residues. V dropped 7 bases and J dropped 5; count of bases not matched to a gene: 10.

This clonotype was observed a few times. The rearrangement uses TRBV5-4 and TRBJ2-1; tentatively, D is TRBD1 (7 bases). Deletions cut 4 bases from V and 9 bases from J, with 17 bases between. This CDR3 comprises 14 residues. The germline V gene has CDR1 SGHNT and CDR2 YYREEE (reference sequence). The CDR3 DNA is TGTGCCAGCAGCGTCAGGGGGGAGAGGAGTGAGCAGTTCTTC. This encodes CASSVRGERSEQFF.

This clonotype was seen only once. This chain uses TRBV15 with TRBJ2-7, with D tentatively TRBD1 (5 bases). The V and J ends lost 0 bases and 4 bases respectively, with 10 bases between them. The CDR3 sequence is 14 residues long. Germline CDR1 is LNHNV and CDR2 is YYDKDF (reference sequence). For the CDR3, the DNA is TGTGCCACCAGCAGAGAAAGGGGTTCTTACGAGCAGTACTTC. Translating gives CATSRERGSYEQYF. The full variable domain, with the rest looked up from reference TRBV15 and TRBJ2-7, is DAMVIQNPRYQVTQFGKPVTLSCSQTLNHNVMYWYQQKSSQAPKLLFHYYDKDFNNEADTPDNFQSRRPNTSFCFLDIRSPGLGDTAMYLCATSRERGSYEQYFGPGTRLTVT.

The chain has TRBV4-2 and TRBJ1-1; D is possibly TRBD1 (6 bases). Trimming left V 2 bases short and J 4 bases short, with 8 bases between. CDR3 length equals 13 residues. From germline, CDR1 is LGHNA and CDR2 YNFKEQ. CDR3 DNA sequence: TGTGCCAGCAGCCAACCAGGGGTCACTGAAGCTTTCTTT. It is translated as CASSQPGVTEAFF.

This chain connects TRBV6-1 to TRBJ1-5; no reliable D call. Germline V lookup: CDR1 MNHNS, CDR2 SASEGT. The CDR3 is made up of 14 amino acids. Trimming pared 4 bases from V and 0 bases from J, leaving 7 bases between. The CDR3 region is CASSVYGSNQPQHF. In nucleotides, the CDR3 is TGTGCCAGCAGTGTATACGGTAGCAATCAGCCCCAGCATTTT.

This clonotype was observed a few times. This chain connects TRBV18 to TRBJ2-1, with 14 bases lining up with TRBD2. With 0 bases clipped from V and 7 bases from J, the junction kept 2 bases outside the gene matches. This CDR3 contains 16 residues. CDR1 is KGHSH and CDR2 is LQKENI in the germline V gene. In DNA form, the CDR3 reads TGTGCCAGCTCACCACCGGGACTAGCGGGGGAAAATGAGCAGTTCTTC. It yields the protein CASSPPGLAGENEQFF.

The V call is TRBV9, the J call TRBJ2-2; TRBD2 matches at 8 bases. The germline gives CDR1 SGDLS, CDR2 YYNGEE. The ends lost 0 bases at V and 7 bases at J; junction bases unmatched: 2. The CDR3 is 14 residues long. The CDR3 DNA follows: TGTGCCAGCAGCGTAGAACTAGCGGACGGGGAGCTGTTTTTT. Its translation is CASSVELADGELFF.

As concerns this clonotype: Just one base apart from a much larger clone, this may be a read error. The rearrangement links TRBV15 to TRBJ1-4; weak D call: TRBD1 (6 bases). Per the germline V gene, CDR1 is LNHNV and CDR2 is YYDKDF (reference sequence). This CDR3 comprises 16 residues. CDR3 loop: CATSSPEGGAYERLFF. The CDR3 DNA is TGTGCCACCAGCAGCCCTGAGGGGGGCGCTTATGAAAGACTGTTTTTT. Drawing the rest from reference TRBV15 and TRBJ1-4, the complete variable domain is DAMVIQNPRYQVTQFGKPVTLSCSQTLNHNVMYWYQQKSSQAPKLLFHYYDKDFNNEADTPDNFQSRRPNTSFCFLDIRSPGLGDTAMYLCATSSPEGGAYERLFFGSGTQLSVL.

The V call is TRBV19, the J call TRBJ2-3; D remains ambiguous. The CDR3 is 12 amino acids. The ends were cut back, 1 base at V and 5 bases at J, with 4 bases in the middle. From germline, CDR1 is LNHDA and CDR2 SQIVND (reference sequence). The CDR3 spells CASSIGEDTQYF. The CDR3 bases are TGTGCCAGTAGTATAGGTGAAGATACGCAGTATTTT.

This clonotype was seen repeatedly, ten times or more. The chain links TRBV6-1 to TRBJ1-2; the match to TRBD1 covers 7 bases. V lost 2 bases to trimming and J lost 7 bases; unmatched junction nucleotides: 7. The germline CDR1 and CDR2 sequences are MNHNS and SASEGT. This CDR3 has 14 amino acids. The CDR3 coding sequence is TGTGCCAGCAGTGAATATAAGGGGGCGGCTGGCTACACCTTC. Amino acids: CASSEYKGAAGYTF.

This clonotype showed up many times. The rearrangement links TRBV19 to TRBJ2-3, with a weak D call TRBD1 (5 bases). Germline lookup yields CDR1 LNHDA and CDR2 SQIVND (reference sequence). The CDR3 has 15 residues. The ends were cut back, 10 bases at V and 1 base at J, with 18 bases in the middle. The CDR3 nucleotides read TGTGCCACCTCGCCAGGGCTTCCACGCACAGATACGCAGTATTTT. This encodes CATSPGLPRTDTQYF.

Ten or more counts support this clonotype. The V and J genes are TRBV6-1 and TRBJ2-7; TRBD1 matches 9 bases. J was trimmed by 6 bases and V by 4 bases; bases with no gene match: 7. The CDR3 has 14 amino acids. CDR1 and CDR2 (germline): MNHNS, SASEGT. CDR3 protein: CASSAGTGRAEQYF. CDR3 sequence (DNA): TGTGCCAGCAGTGCGGGGACAGGGAGGGCCGAGCAGTACTTC.

The chain combines TRBV7-1 with TRBJ1-3, with 9 nucleotides matching TRBD1. TRBV7-1 has ORF status, its function being uncertain. V dropped 5 bases and J dropped 6; count of bases not matched to a gene: 11. The CDR3 runs to 16 residues. CDR3 nucleotides: TGTGCCAGCAGCACAGGGACAGGGAGGCATGCAAACACCATATATTTT. Its protein is CASSTGTGRHANTIYF.

This chain links TRBV29-1 with TRBJ2-7; D ambiguous. CDR1 and CDR2 (germline): SQVTM, ANQGSEA. Trimming left V 0 bases short and J 6 bases short, with 9 bases between. The CDR3 contains 12 residues. The CDR3 sequence is CSVEDAGLEQYF. In DNA, the CDR3 is TGCAGCGTTGAAGATGCAGGTCTCGAGCAGTACTTC.

This clonotype was seen a handful of times. A much larger clone lies one base from this, so it may be a read error. The gene calls are TRBV11-2 and TRBJ2-7; D is unclear. Trimming removed 5 bases from V and 5 bases from J, with 10 bases in between. CDR3 length: 12 amino acids. In germline, CDR1 is SGHAT, CDR2 FQNNGV. The CDR3 region has the DNA TGTGCCAGCAGCCACTCACGTGACGAGCAGTACTTC. This gives the protein CASSHSRDEQYF. Drawing the rest from reference TRBV11-2 and TRBJ2-7, the complete variable domain is EAGVAQSPRYKIIEKRQSVAFWCNPISGHATLYWYQQILGQGPKLLIQFQNNGVVDDSQLPKDRFSAERLKGVDSTLKIQPAKLEDSAVYLCASSHSRDEQYFGPGTRLTVT.

This clonotype was seen repeatedly, ten times or more. The rearrangement uses TRBV19 and TRBJ2-5; 15 bases are shared with TRBD2. The CDR3 sequence is 21 residues long. Germline V gives CDR1 LNHDA, CDR2 SQIVND (reference sequence). V shed 2 bases and J 4 bases; nucleotides not matched to a gene: 17. Here the CDR3 reads CASSISRTSGGAIGRRETQYF. For the CDR3, the DNA is TGTGCCAGTAGTATAAGTCGGACTAGCGGGGGGGCCATCGGTAGACGAGAGACCCAGTACTTC.

This clonotype was counted only a few times. CDR3 bases: TGCAGCGTTGGCTCGGGATCGGACAAGATCTATGGCTACACCTTC. Encoded protein: CSVGSGSDKIYGYTF. The J gene is TRBJ1-2, the V gene TRBV29-1, with D possibly being TRBD1 (5 bases). Germline loops: CDR1 SQVTM, CDR2 ANQGSEA. Between the trimmed V and J ends, which lost 4 bases and 4 bases, there was a span of 19 bases. The CDR3 loop spans 15 amino acids.

This clonotype occurred a few times. This may come from a read error, since a much larger clone is one base off. The chain has TRBV9 and TRBJ1-2; 11 bases match TRBD1. V gave up 5 bases and J gave up 7 bases; unmatched junction bases: 10. The CDR3 consists of 15 residues. From germline, CDR1 is SGDLS and CDR2 YYNGEE. CDR3 loop: CASSPTGTGGPGYTF. CDR3 DNA sequence: TGTGCCAGCAGTCCCACCGGGACAGGGGGACCTGGCTACACCTTC.

This clonotype was recorded once. The V call is TRBV9, the J call TRBJ2-7; 11 positions agree with TRBD2. Germline CDR1 is SGDLS and CDR2 is YYNGEE. V trimming: 3 bases; J trimming: 7 bases; junction bases outside the gene matches: 6. This CDR3 is built from 14 residues. CDR3 bases: TGTGCCAGCAGCGCTAGCGGGGGGCCAGGGGAGCAGTACTTC. Translating it yields CASSASGGPGEQYF.